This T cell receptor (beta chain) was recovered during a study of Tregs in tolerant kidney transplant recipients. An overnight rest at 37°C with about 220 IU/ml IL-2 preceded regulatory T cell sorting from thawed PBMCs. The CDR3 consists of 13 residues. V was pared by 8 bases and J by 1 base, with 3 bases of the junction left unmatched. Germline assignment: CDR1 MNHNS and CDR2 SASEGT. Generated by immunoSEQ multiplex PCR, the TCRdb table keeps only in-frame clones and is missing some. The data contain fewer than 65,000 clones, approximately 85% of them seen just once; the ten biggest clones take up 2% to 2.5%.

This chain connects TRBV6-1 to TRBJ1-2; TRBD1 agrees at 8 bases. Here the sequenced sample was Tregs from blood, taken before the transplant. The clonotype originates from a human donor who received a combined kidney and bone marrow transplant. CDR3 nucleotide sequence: TGTGCCAGCGTAGGACAGGGTAACTATGGCTACACCTTC. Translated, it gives CASVGQGNYGYTF.